This TCR beta chain was identified in a study of early T cells in non-severe SARS-CoV-2 infection. Study overall: Sequencing input comprised bulk RNA from unsorted whole blood; chain pairing was not available. Study results and limitations: Sequences matched to VDJdb favored anti-spike CD8 responses, while private and CD4 specificities were missed.

Trimming cost V 8 bases and J 0 bases; bases outside gene matches: 10. Per germline, CDR1 LNHDA and CDR2 SQIVND (reference sequence). The CDR3 runs 16 residues. Each single cDNA molecule received a unique molecular identifier. Using its own MiXCR run on the 5' RACE reads, TCRdb lists one record per CDR3 protein. The table records about 83,000 distinct CDR3 sequences, 10% of them present only once. This clonotype showed up just a few times. Its cognate antigen is unknown. This rearrangement joins TRBV19 to TRBJ2-7; 10 bases map to TRBD2. The receptor's source is an adult who was a healthcare worker with PCR-confirmed SARS-CoV-2 infection or an uninfected control (not recorded which). The material sequenced was whole blood, taken at baseline. This chain's CDR3 is CASSRLAGASSYEQYF. CDR3 DNA: TGTGCCAGTTCCAGGCTAGCGGGAGCCTCCTCCTACGAGCAGTACTTC.